This entry is about one T cell receptor beta chain. Its antigen is unknown. A second PCR of roughly 7 to 11 cycles used a sample-barcoded 5' primer and a J-beta primer mix. A template-switch adaptor that had 12 random nucleotides put a tag on each cDNA molecule. In TCRdb, the 5' RACE reads were re-called with MiXCR into one record per CDR3 protein. Among around 780,000 distinct CDR3 sequences, more than 55% were seen once, and the ten largest hold about 26%. This sample is drawn from a study of blood T cells in healthy people across ages. Healthy individuals of Caucasian origin from Russia, aged 6 to 90, served as donors. Overall study results and limits: TCR beta diversity per million T cells fell roughly linearly with age. Diversity was estimated from one million T cells, and these estimates were considered underestimates.

The TCR originated in a man aged 35 to 55 in good health. The sequenced sample was blood.

CDR3 amino acids: CATSRGGGSKNIQYF. The CDR3 DNA reads as TGTGCCACCAGCAGGGGTGGAGGGAGTAAAAACATTCAGTACTTC. V is TRBV15 and J is TRBJ2-4; TRBD2 is a possible D gene (6 bases). This CDR3 comprises 15 residues. CDR1 is LNHNV, CDR2 YYDKDF, per germline (reference sequence). The V end was cut by 3 bases, the J end by 4 bases, with 13 bases between.